This TCR beta chain was profiled in a study of T cells after yellow fever vaccination. Turning to the study itself: Each low-cell-number fraction was prepared by means of SMART-Seq v4 Ultra Low Input.

This CDR3 has 13 residues. V lost 7 bases to trimming and J lost 2 bases, with 15 bases between them. Germline CDR1 SQVTM, CDR2 ANQGSEA. A 5'RACE template-switching step, the method used to make TCR cDNA, added a universal primer site and UMIs. TCRdb re-called the 5' RACE reads with MiXCR, one entry per CDR3 protein. The sample includes about 630,000 distinct CDR3 sequences, roughly 12% of them seen just once. Whole-study findings and limits: CD4 and CD8 compartments shared a small share of clonotypes. Detected again after the booster were most primary-vaccination clones, at almost 97% CD4 and approximately 90% CD8.

To note about this clonotype: Its antigen is not identified.

This TCR was recovered from a man aged 25 to 45 who received the YFV17D yellow fever vaccine. This chain connects TRBV29-1 to TRBJ2-7, with D perhaps matching TRBD2 (6 bases). The sample was PBMCs, taken on the day of the yellow fever booster vaccination. CDR3 amino acids: CSAGGTDAYEQYF. CDR3 bases: TGCAGCGCTGGAGGGACTGACGCCTACGAGCAGTACTTC.